This T cell receptor beta chain was sequenced in a study of blood T cells in healthy people across ages. Study findings and constraints: Age brought a roughly linear fall in TCR beta diversity measured per million T cells.

Primed by a sample-barcoded 5' primer and a J-beta primer mix, a second PCR proceeded for roughly 6 to 12 cycles. Template switching added a 12-random-nucleotide identifier to every cDNA molecule. TCRdb re-derived calls from the 5' RACE reads in MiXCR, one entry per CDR3 protein. Of fewer than 2,000,000 distinct CDR3 sequences listed, roughly 32% are singletons. A word on this clonotype: As yet, its antigen is unknown.

With V trimmed by 6 bases and J by 0 bases, 13 bases remained unmatched. CDR3 length equals 17 residues. Germline values: CDR1 MDHEN, CDR2 SYDVKM. The TCR comes from a woman in her 30s in good health. The chain recombines TRBV28 with TRBJ2-7; 8 positions agree with TRBD2. The sample taken for sequencing was blood. The CDR3 loop is CASSPRGSSGSSYEQYF. The DNA for the CDR3 is TGTGCCAGCAGCCCCCGGGGTTCCAGCGGGAGCTCCTACGAGCAGTACTTC.